The 20 T cell receptor beta chains below come from one sample, sequenced in a study of blood T cell repertoires in COVID-19. This table comes from immunoSEQ multiplex PCR, and its TCRdb copy is limited to in-frame clones, with some not included. The sample carries approximately 270,000 clones, roughly 85% recorded once. The sample consisted of PBMCs or T cells enriched from blood (not recorded which). The receptors derive from a woman in her twenties or thirties who had recovered from COVID-19.

The rearrangement uses TRBV11-2 and TRBJ2-3; TRBD2 agrees at 9 bases. Looked up from germline, CDR1 is SGHAT and CDR2 is FQNNGV. The CDR3 spans 17 residues. V gave up 4 bases and J gave up 2 bases; unmatched junction bases: 10. CDR3 DNA: TGTGCCAGCAGCTCGTTAGCGGGAGCGTGGAACACAGATACGCAGTATTTT. Its translation is CASSSLAGAWNTDTQYF.

This sequence joins TRBV28 and TRBJ1-3; a possible D gene is TRBD1 (5 bases). Germline V lookup: CDR1 MDHEN, CDR2 SYDVKM. The CDR3 has 14 residues. V dropped 7 bases and J dropped 2 bases, with 12 bases sitting between them. The chain's CDR3 is CASIPGLAGNTIYF. The CDR3, as DNA: TGTGCCAGCATCCCAGGGTTAGCTGGAAACACCATATATTTT.

The chain is built from TRBV9 and TRBJ2-5; perhaps TRBD2 as D (7 bases). CDR3 length: 15 residues. Germline loops: CDR1 SGDLS, CDR2 YYNGEE. V lost 0 bases to trimming and J lost 3 bases, with 12 bases between them. CDR3: CASSVAGGPKETQYF. The CDR3 DNA is TGTGCCAGCAGCGTAGCGGGGGGCCCAAAAGAGACCCAGTACTTC. Drawing the rest from reference TRBV9 and TRBJ2-5, the complete variable domain is DSGVTQTPKHLITATGQRVTLRCSPRSGDLSVYWYQQSLDQGLQFLIQYYNGEERAKGNILERFSAQQFPDLHSELNLSSLELGDSALYFCASSVAGGPKETQYFGPGTRLLVL.

This chain joins TRBV5-3 and TRBJ1-1; D not resolved. TRBV5-3 is an ORF, with its function uncertain. This CDR3 is 11 amino acids long. V lost 9 bases and J 4 bases, leaving 10 bases between the germline ends. The CDR3 DNA reads as TGTGCCATTTCAGGATCCACTGAAGCTTTCTTT. Translated, it gives CAISGSTEAFF.

This sequence joins TRBV5-5 and TRBJ1-1; 9 nucleotides align to TRBD1. There are 17 residues in the CDR3. The V gene end was trimmed by 4 bases and the J gene end by 4 bases; junction bases not matched to a gene: 14. Germline V gene lookup returns CDR1 SGHKS and CDR2 YYEKEE (reference sequence). The CDR3: CASSIAPAGTGTTEAFF. CDR3 DNA: TGTGCCAGCAGCATCGCCCCCGCAGGGACAGGGACCACTGAAGCTTTCTTT.

V gene TRBV18 combines with J gene TRBJ2-2; 9 bases align to TRBD1. The CDR3 sequence is 15 residues long. From germline, CDR1 is KGHSH and CDR2 LQKENI. Losses at the gene ends were 8 bases for V and 6 bases for J; bases not matched to a gene: 10. The CDR3 is CASRYGDRAAGELFF. In nucleotides, the CDR3 is TGTGCCAGCCGTTACGGGGACAGGGCCGCCGGGGAGCTGTTTTTT.

CDR3 sequence: CASSSPGAGGPSEQFF. The CDR3 DNA reads TGTGCCAGCAGCTCCCCGGGGGCGGGAGGGCCTAGTGAGCAGTTCTTC. This chain links TRBV7-9 with TRBJ2-1, with TRBD2 matching 9 bases. CDR3 size: 16 residues. V shed 4 bases, J shed 9 bases, and the junction held 13 bases outside the gene matches. Looked up from germline, CDR1 is SEHNR and CDR2 is FQNEAQ (reference sequence).

The genes are TRBV2 and TRBJ1-2, with 7 bases that match TRBD1. The trim removed 5 bases at V and 0 bases at J, leaving 12 bases unmatched. Germline V gives CDR1 SNHLY, CDR2 FYNNEI. CDR3 length: 17 residues. The CDR3 nucleotides read TGTGCCAGCAGTCCGATACGGACAGGAAGAGCTAACTATGGCTACACCTTC. Translated: CASSPIRTGRANYGYTF.

The CDR3 DNA is TGTGCCAGCAGCCCACGGGGCGGGGGGAGCTCCTATAATTCACCCCTCCACTTT. Protein product: CASSPRGGGSSYNSPLHF. The genes are TRBV28 and TRBJ1-6, with D perhaps TRBD1 (5 bases). The CDR3 spans 18 residues. The germline V and J ends were trimmed by 6 bases and 0 bases, with 18 bases remaining between them. The germline V gene encodes CDR1 MDHEN and CDR2 SYDVKM.

The chain uses TRBV5-6 and TRBJ2-2; D may be TRBD2 (6 bases). The V end was cut by 2 bases, the J end by 2 bases, with 10 bases between. Germline CDR1 and CDR2: SGHDT and YYEEEE. The CDR3 has 15 residues. CDR3 in DNA: TGTGCCAGCAGCTTTGGGACTTTTAACACCGGGGAGCTGTTTTTT. Translation gives CASSFGTFNTGELFF.

The gene calls are TRBV5-5 and TRBJ2-7; D gene unclear. This CDR3 comprises 15 residues. V was trimmed by 2 bases and J by 4 bases, leaving 16 bases between them. Germline lookup yields CDR1 SGHKS and CDR2 YYEKEE (reference sequence). This chain's CDR3 is CASSFLGTLIYEQYF. The CDR3 DNA follows: TGTGCCAGCAGCTTTTTGGGCACCTTGATATACGAGCAGTACTTC.

The chain recombines TRBV28 with TRBJ1-5, with D maybe TRBD1 (5 bases). Looked up from germline, CDR1 is MDHEN and CDR2 is SYDVKM. The V end was cut by 6 bases, the J end by 5 bases, with 11 bases between. This CDR3 comprises 13 residues. The CDR3 loop is CASSWQGDQPQHF. The CDR3 coding sequence is TGTGCCAGCAGCTGGCAGGGCGATCAGCCCCAGCATTTT.

Of note for this clone: This same CDR3 is encoded by further DNA sequences in the sample. CDR3 loop: CASSPAGYEQYF. CDR3 coding DNA: TGTGCCAGCTCCCCTGCGGGTTACGAGCAGTACTTC. The chain couples TRBV18 to TRBJ2-7; maybe TRBD2 (5 bases). This CDR3 has 12 residues. The germline gives CDR1 KGHSH, CDR2 LQKENI. The V gene lost 6 bases and the J gene lost 4 bases, with 10 bases spanning the gap.

This chain links TRBV28 with TRBJ1-2; TRBD1 is a possible D gene (5 bases). Germline-derived CDR1 and CDR2 are MDHEN and SYDVKM. Trimming cost V 7 bases and J 6 bases, with 18 bases left between them. The CDR3 covers 14 residues. The CDR3 loop reads CASTSPGRGDGYTF. In DNA form, the CDR3 reads TGTGCCAGCACCTCCCCGGGACGCGGGGATGGCTACACCTTC.

In its sample, this clone was seen once. The gene calls are TRBV5-4 and TRBJ2-1; D is undetermined. Germline CDR1 and CDR2: SGHNT and YYREEE (reference sequence). The V and J ends lost 2 bases and 5 bases respectively, with 14 bases between them. The CDR3 runs to 15 residues. DNA of the CDR3: TGTGCCAGCAGCTTTCGACGAGAACTAAACAATGAGCAGTTCTTC. This gives the protein CASSFRRELNNEQFF.

This sequence joins TRBV5-6 and TRBJ2-5; possibly TRBD1 for D (6 bases). The CDR3 runs to 16 residues. The V end was cut by 4 bases, the J end by 2 bases, with 18 bases between. The germline gives CDR1 SGHDT, CDR2 YYEEEE. The CDR3 coding sequence is TGTGCCAGCAGCCTTACGGACAGTAACTTACAAGAGACCCAGTACTTC. As protein: CASSLTDSNLQETQYF. Supplemented by reference TRBV5-6 and TRBJ2-5, the full variable domain reads DAGVTQSPTHLIKTRGQQVTLRCSPKSGHDTVSWYQQALGQGPQFIFQYYEEEERQRGNFPDRFSGHQFPNYSSELNVNALLLGDSALYLCASSLTDSNLQETQYFGPGTRLLVL.

The rearrangement uses TRBV5-1 and TRBJ2-7, with unresolved D. V lost 3 bases to trimming and J lost 5 bases, with 9 bases between them. This CDR3 region has 12 residues. Germline lookup yields CDR1 SGHRS and CDR2 YFSETQ. CDR3 nucleotide sequence: TGCGCCAGCAGCTCAGAGCGCGACGAGCAGTACTTC. It translates to CASSSERDEQYF.

This clone occurred a few times. This chain joins TRBV13 and TRBJ2-5; 9 nucleotides agree with TRBD2. The trim removed 5 bases at V and 6 bases at J, leaving 10 bases unmatched. Germline values: CDR1 PRHDT, CDR2 FYEKMQ (reference sequence). The CDR3 consists of 15 residues. The CDR3 spells CASSVTRTSDKTQYF. The DNA of the CDR3 is TGTGCCAGCAGCGTAACGCGGACTAGCGATAAGACCCAGTACTTC.

This chain connects TRBV7-8 to TRBJ1-5; possibly TRBD1 for D (5 bases). The ends were cut back, 1 base at V and 0 bases at J, with 16 bases in the middle. Per germline, CDR1 SGHVS and CDR2 FQNEAQ. The CDR3 is made up of 18 amino acids. The CDR3 DNA reads TGTGCCAGCAGCTTAGTCCGAATGACAGTTTATAGCAATCAGCCCCAGCATTTT. This sequence encodes CASSLVRMTVYSNQPQHF.

The CDR3 DNA sequence: TGTGCCAGCAGTTCCTGGACTAGCGGGGGCGATGAGCAGTTCTTC. It yields the protein CASSSWTSGGDEQFF. The V and J genes are TRBV6-2 or TRBV6-3 and TRBJ2-1, with 13 bases lining up with TRBD2. The CDR3 contains 15 residues. V shed 4 bases and J 8 bases; nucleotides not matched to a gene: 5. Germline V CDR1 and CDR2: MNHEY, SVGEGT.